A selection of T cell receptor beta chains follows, all from one sample in a study of shared clonotypes between healthy human individuals. Only in-frame clones appear in the TCRdb table, and some are missing; sequencing was by immunoSEQ multiplex PCR. This sample yields fewer than 600,000 clones, of which 70% to 80% are seen a single time; about 13% belongs to the top ten. The sequencing input was PBMCs. The receptors derive from a woman aged 40 to 50 in good health. Some clones in this sample may be carry-over from other donors' samples. Each CDR3 is given with its conserved first and last residue. D genes are given only for firm matches. For some rows the clone size is stated as once, few or many, or as a class when expanded; others skip it.

cdr3_aa cdr3_nt j_call clone_size v_call d_call
CASSPSSGRTDTQYF TGTGCCAGCAGCCCTTCTAGCGGGAGAACAGATACGCAGTATTTT TRBJ2-3 - TRBV5-4 TRBD2
CASKGATSSYNEQFF TGTGCCAGCAAAGGCGCTACGAGCTCCTACAATGAGCAGTTCTTC TRBJ2-1 - TRBV27 -
CASSSGLSTGSTEAFF TGTGCCAGCAGCTCAGGTTTGAGCACAGGCAGCACTGAAGCTTTCTTT TRBJ1-1 - TRBV7-2 -
CASSLGATDTQYF TGCGCCAGCAGCTTGGGGGCCACAGATACGCAGTATTTT TRBJ2-3 few TRBV5-1 -
CASSPIVTGLRDTQYF TGTGCCAGCAGCCCTATTGTCACCGGGCTTAGGGATACGCAGTATTTT TRBJ2-3 - TRBV5-5 -
CASSPPMAGNTEAFF TGTGCCAGCAGTCCTCCAATGGCTGGGAACACTGAAGCTTTCTTT TRBJ1-1 - TRBV28 -
CASSQSRGRDIQYF TGCGCCAGCAGCCAAAGCAGGGGTAGGGACATTCAGTACTTC TRBJ2-4 once TRBV4-3 -
CASSSVPGGYEQYF TGTGCCAGCAGTAGTGTGCCAGGGGGCTACGAGCAGTACTTC TRBJ2-7 few TRBV25-1 TRBD1
CASSAVPGQILTEAFF TGTGCCAGCAGCGCAGTACCGGGACAGATACTCACTGAAGCTTTCTTT TRBJ1-1 - TRBV7-3 TRBD1
CASSFTGVTEAFF TGTGCCAGTAGTTTCACAGGGGTCACTGAAGCTTTCTTT TRBJ1-1 - TRBV19 TRBD1
CASSQINSPLHF TGTGCCAGCAGCCAAATAAATTCACCCCTCCACTTT TRBJ1-6 once TRBV14 -
CASSLRASQPYEQYF TGTGCCAGCAGTTTACGGGCCTCGCAGCCCTACGAGCAGTACTTC TRBJ2-7 - TRBV6-6 -
CASSHRGRGTEAFF TGTGCCAGCAGCCACCGGGGGAGAGGCACTGAAGCTTTCTTT TRBJ1-1 once TRBV11-2 -
CASSSPGGAVNTEAFF TGTGCCAGCAGCTCCCCCGGAGGAGCAGTGAACACTGAAGCTTTCTTT TRBJ1-1 - TRBV7-2 -
CASSQMGQTYEQYF TGTGCCAGCAGCCAAATGGGACAGACATACGAGCAGTACTTC TRBJ2-7 - TRBV7-9 TRBD1
CASSLLGGRETEQFF TGTGCCAGCAGCCTACTGGGAGGGCGGGAGACTGAGCAGTTCTTC TRBJ2-1 - TRBV9 TRBD2
CASSSHLEGYEQYF TGTGCCAGCAGCTCCCACTTAGAGGGCTACGAGCAGTACTTC TRBJ2-7 - TRBV6-6 -
CASTTRAGANVLTF TGTGCCAGCACGACGCGTGCAGGGGCCAACGTCCTGACTTTC TRBJ2-6 - TRBV27 -
CASSLDLLGANEQFF TGTGCCAGCAGCTTAGATTTACTAGGGGCTAATGAGCAGTTCTTC TRBJ2-1 - TRBV11-2 -
CASSLVAGGPYEQYF TGTGCCAGCAGCTTAGTAGCGGGAGGACCCTACGAGCAGTACTTC TRBJ2-7 - TRBV7-2 TRBD2
CASSSQLDWSYNEQFF TGTGCCAGCAGTTCCCAATTAGACTGGTCCTACAATGAGCAGTTCTTC TRBJ2-1 once TRBV28 -
CASSLNGGTTDTQYF TGTGCCAGCAGTTTGAATGGCGGGACGACAGATACGCAGTATTTT TRBJ2-3 - TRBV27 -
CASSSGYEQYF TGTGCCAGCAGCTCCGGGTACGAGCAGTACTTC TRBJ2-7 - TRBV9 -
CASSSDRGSDTQYF TGTGCCAGCAGCTCAGACAGGGGTTCGGATACGCAGTATTTT TRBJ2-3 - TRBV11-2 TRBD1
CASSPMSPSLNQPQHF TGTGCCAGCTCACCCATGAGTCCCAGCTTAAATCAGCCCCAGCATTTT TRBJ1-5 - TRBV18 -
CASSQGTGSNQPQHF TGTGCCAGCTCGCAAGGGACAGGGAGCAATCAGCCCCAGCATTTT TRBJ1-5 - TRBV18 TRBD1